The T cell receptor (beta chain) under discussion was sequenced for a study of cytotoxic CD8 clonotypes in ibrutinib-treated CLL. Sequenced by immunoSEQ multiplex PCR; TCRdb stores in-frame clones only, minus some. The sample contains roughly 13,000 clones, approximately 52% of which appear only once. A remark on this clone: Its antigen is currently unknown.

This CDR3 has 14 residues. V was cut by 2 bases and J by 8 bases, with 13 bases left in between. Germline CDR1 and CDR2: MGHDK and SYGVNS. The study, taken as a whole, reports: Clonality was elevated at ibrutinib response and had returned toward baseline at progression.

Material: PBMCs, obtained at an approximately 25-month disease-progression time point, from a patient treated with ibrutinib. The chain links TRBV25-1 to TRBJ2-4; possible D gene TRBD1, 5 bases. This TCR came from a human donor with chronic lymphocytic leukemia. The DNA for the CDR3 is TGTGCCAGCAGTGAAGGAATGGGGCAAGACATTCAGTACTTC. Protein product: CASSEGMGQDIQYF. Complete variable domain (other parts from reference TRBV25-1 and TRBJ2-4): EADIYQTPRYLVIGTGKKITLECSQTMGHDKMYWYQQDPGMELHLIHYSYGVNSTEKGDLSSESTVSRIRTEHFPLTLESARPSHTSQYLCASSEGMGQDIQYFGAGTRLSVL.